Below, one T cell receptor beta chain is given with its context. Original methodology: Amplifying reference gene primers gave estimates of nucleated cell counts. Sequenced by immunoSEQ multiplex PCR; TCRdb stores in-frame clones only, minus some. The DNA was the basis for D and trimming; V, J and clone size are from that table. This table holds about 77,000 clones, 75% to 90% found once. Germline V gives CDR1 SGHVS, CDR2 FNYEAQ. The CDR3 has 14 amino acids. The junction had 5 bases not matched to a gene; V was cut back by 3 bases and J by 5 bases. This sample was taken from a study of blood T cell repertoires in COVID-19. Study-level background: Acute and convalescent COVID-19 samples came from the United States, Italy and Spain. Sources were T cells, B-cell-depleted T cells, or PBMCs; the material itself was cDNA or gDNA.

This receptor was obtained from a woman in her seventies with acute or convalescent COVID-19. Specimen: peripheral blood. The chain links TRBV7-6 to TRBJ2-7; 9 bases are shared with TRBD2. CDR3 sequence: CASSFGGGADEQYF. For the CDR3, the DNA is TGTGCCAGCAGCTTCGGCGGGGGGGCTGACGAGCAGTACTTC.